The 23 T cell receptor beta chains in this list originate from one sample, sequenced in a study of shared clonotypes between healthy human individuals (dated by TCRdb to between 2020 and 2021). Library creation used the immunoSEQ multiplex PCR assay. Here the immuneACCESS table is served through TCRdb, limited to in-frame sequences with V and J called. Missing clones are a known gap in these copies; in checked studies unresolved V genes cover under half, and the rest lacks a known reason. The sample data list about 2 million clones, and roughly 94% of these were observed just once. The top ten constitute 0.13% of the sample. Sequenced sample: naive CD4+ T cells sorted from blood. The sample's cell subset or site, from its label and the paper: CD45RA+ positively selected. Receptor source: a man younger than 35 in good health.

V and J are TRBV19 and TRBJ2-1, with 14 bases aligning to TRBD2. V gave up 4 bases and J gave up 6 bases; unmatched junction bases: 11. This CDR3 has 18 residues. Germline V CDR1 and CDR2: LNHDA, SQIVND (reference sequence). In DNA form, the CDR3 reads TGTGCCAGTAGTAGGAAGGGACTAGCGGGAGTAAAGGGCAATGAGCAGTTCTTC. Translating gives CASSRKGLAGVKGNEQFF.

V gene TRBV5-4 combines with J gene TRBJ1-2; D is uncertain. Germline V lookup: CDR1 SGHNT, CDR2 YYREEE (reference sequence). The CDR3 is 11 amino acids. V was shortened by 4 bases and J by 5 bases, with 6 bases between the two germline ends. The DNA of the CDR3 is TGTGCCAGCAGCCGGGGATATGGCTACACCTTC. Translation gives CASSRGYGYTF. The full variable domain, completed using reference TRBV5-4 and TRBJ1-2, is ETGVTQSPTHLIKTRGQQVTLRCSSQSGHNTVSWYQQALGQGPQFIFQYYREEENGRGNFPPRFSGLQFPNYSSELNVNALELDDSALYLCASSRGYGYTFGSGTRLTVV.

This chain joins TRBV18 and TRBJ2-2; TRBD1 aligns across 9 bases. Losses at the gene ends were 1 base for V and 7 bases for J; bases not matched to a gene: 4. Germline V gives CDR1 KGHSH, CDR2 LQKENI. This CDR3 region has 15 residues. CDR3 residues: CASSPRQGDVGELFF. CDR3 in DNA: TGTGCCAGCTCACCACGACAGGGGGATGTCGGGGAGCTGTTTTTT.

The rearrangement joins TRBV11-3 to TRBJ2-7, with TRBD1 matching over 8 bases. Germline lookup yields CDR1 SGHNT and CDR2 YENEEA. This CDR3 contains 14 residues. J gave up 3 bases and V 5 bases, and 6 bases lay outside the gene matches. CDR3 DNA: TGTGCCAGCAGCAAGGACAGGGTAAACTACGAGCAGTACTTC. Its translation: CASSKDRVNYEQYF.

CDR3 nucleotide sequence: TGCGCCAGCAGCCAAGCGTCGCCCCATCAGCCCCAGCATTTT. This translates into CASSQASPHQPQHF. The chain is built from TRBV4-3 and TRBJ1-5; D remains ambiguous. Germline CDR1 is LGHNA and CDR2 is YSLEER. CDR3 length: 14 amino acids. V lost 1 base and J 5 bases, leaving 9 bases between the germline ends.

The chain links TRBV5-1 to TRBJ1-4, with TRBD1 identical over 7 bases. The germline V gene encodes CDR1 SGHRS and CDR2 YFSETQ. V was pared by 5 bases and J by 8 bases, with 6 bases of the junction left unmatched. The CDR3 has 13 residues. The CDR3 region is CASRPGTEEKLFF. In DNA, the CDR3 is TGCGCCAGCAGGCCTGGGACAGAAGAAAAACTGTTTTTT.

This rearrangement joins TRBV4-3 to TRBJ1-4, with 9 positions matching TRBD1. J lost 3 bases, V lost 3 bases, and 8 bases had no gene match. This CDR3 has 17 amino acids. From germline, CDR1 is LGHNA and CDR2 YSLEER. As DNA, the CDR3 is TGCGCCAGCAGCCAGAGGGGACAGGGAGTAGCTAATGAAAAACTGTTTTTT. This gives the protein CASSQRGQGVANEKLFF.

As concerns this clone: The sample holds other DNA sequences that translate to the same CDR3. This chain joins TRBV11-3 and TRBJ2-6; TRBD1 aligns across 7 bases. Germline CDR1 reads SGHNT; CDR2 reads YENEEA. J gave up 2 bases and V 1 base, and 2 bases lay outside the gene matches. The CDR3 runs to 16 residues. The CDR3 bases are TGTGCCAGCAGCTTAGGACAGGGAACTGGGGCCAACGTCCTGACTTTC. Protein: CASSLGQGTGANVLTF.

The chain recombines TRBV27 with TRBJ2-7, with 8 positions matching TRBD1. V was pared by 2 bases and J by 7 bases, with 7 bases of the junction left unmatched. The CDR3 length is 14 residues. CDR1 MNHEY and CDR2 SMNVEV come from the germline V gene (reference sequence). CDR3 protein: CASSLGQGAGEQYF. The CDR3 nucleotides are TGTGCCAGCAGTTTAGGGCAGGGGGCGGGGGAGCAGTACTTC.

The rearrangement uses TRBV11-1 and TRBJ1-6; D remains unclear. Germline V lookup: CDR1 SGHAT, CDR2 FQDESV (reference sequence). CDR3 length equals 13 residues. V was cut by 1 base and J by 9 bases, with 7 bases left in between. CDR3 loop: CASSLVSSSPLHF. The CDR3 region has the DNA TGTGCCAGCAGCTTAGTCTCTAGTTCACCCCTCCACTTT.

The V call is TRBV5-6, the J call TRBJ1-1; 7 bases align to TRBD1. The CDR3 length is 15 residues. J gave up 3 bases and V 1 base, and 6 bases lay outside the gene matches. Germline V gene lookup returns CDR1 SGHDT and CDR2 YYEEEE. Here the CDR3 DNA reads TGTGCCAGCAGCTTGTTCAAGGGGGCGGACACTGAAGCTTTCTTT. Its protein is CASSLFKGADTEAFF.

This clone appeared once. This rearrangement joins TRBV7-9 to TRBJ1-2; D remains unclear. This CDR3 region has 13 residues. With 1 base removed from V and 8 bases from J, the gap between germline ends came to 11 bases. Germline V gives CDR1 SEHNR, CDR2 FQNEAQ (reference sequence). The CDR3 reads CASSLVTGSGYTF. CDR3 coding DNA: TGTGCCAGCAGCTTAGTGACGGGTTCAGGCTACACCTTC.

A single count supports this clone. This chain links TRBV5-8 with TRBJ1-6; perhaps TRBD1 as D (6 bases). The germline gives CDR1 SGHTS, CDR2 YDEGEE. The CDR3 extends over 14 amino acids. The germline V and J ends were trimmed by 5 bases and 4 bases, with 10 bases remaining between them. This CDR3 reads CASREDRYNSPLHF. Written as DNA, the CDR3 is TGTGCCAGCAGGGAGGACAGATATAATTCACCCCTCCACTTT.

The chain carries TRBV10-1 and TRBJ1-5, with TRBD1 matching over 10 bases. This CDR3 comprises 18 residues. In germline, CDR1 is WNHNN, CDR2 SYGVQD (reference sequence). V lost 6 bases to trimming and J lost 2 bases; unmatched junction nucleotides: 13. In DNA, the CDR3 is TGCGCCAGCAGAGCGGGACAGGGGCCGCAGCTCGGCAATCAGCCCCAGCATTTT. Translating gives CASRAGQGPQLGNQPQHF.

Points on this clone: The sample carries other DNA sequences with the same CDR3. The rearrangement joins TRBV6-6 to TRBJ2-5; D gene ambiguous. CDR1 MNHNY and CDR2 SVGAGI come from the germline V gene (reference sequence). This CDR3 contains 10 residues. Trimming removed 6 bases from V and 4 bases from J, with 3 bases in between. CDR3 sequence: CASRRETQYF. Written as DNA, the CDR3 is TGTGCCAGCAGGAGAGAGACCCAGTACTTC.

The V and J genes are TRBV19 and TRBJ2-5; D assignment may be TRBD1 or TRBD2 (6 bases each). V was trimmed by 3 bases and J by 7 bases, leaving 15 bases between them. This CDR3 comprises 14 residues. CDR1 LNHDA and CDR2 SQIVND come from the germline V gene (reference sequence). The CDR3 here is CASSMGGRPGTQYF. CDR3 bases: TGTGCCAGTAGTATGGGGGGCAGGCCTGGGACCCAGTACTTC.

This chain uses TRBV5-1 with TRBJ2-5; TRBD2 aligns across 7 bases. The CDR3 length is 14 residues. The V gene end was trimmed by 0 bases and the J gene end by 5 bases; junction bases not matched to a gene: 4. Germline CDR1 and CDR2: SGHRS and YFSETQ. CDR3 amino acids: CASSLAWGGETQYF. The DNA of the CDR3 is TGCGCCAGCAGCTTGGCCTGGGGAGGGGAGACCCAGTACTTC.

The rearrangement uses TRBV9 and TRBJ2-5; 14 bases match TRBD2. Germline lookup yields CDR1 SGDLS and CDR2 YYNGEE. CDR3 length equals 17 residues. With V trimmed by 3 bases and J by 6 bases, 10 bases remained unmatched. In DNA form, the CDR3 reads TGTGCCAGCAGCGCCGGTACCGGGACTAGCGGGAGTAAGACCCAGTACTTC. It yields the protein CASSAGTGTSGSKTQYF.

Points on this clone: Other DNA sequences in this sample translate to the same CDR3. This chain connects TRBV5-1 to TRBJ1-1; 8 nucleotides align to TRBD1. CDR1 SGHRS and CDR2 YFSETQ come from the germline V gene. V lost 4 bases, J lost 1 base, and 3 bases stayed unmatched. This CDR3 has 14 amino acids. The CDR3 region has the DNA TGCGCCAGCAGCACCGGACAGGGGAACACTGAAGCTTTCTTT. Encoded protein: CASSTGQGNTEAFF. Looking up the rest from reference TRBV5-1 and TRBJ1-1 gives the full variable domain: KAGVTQTPRYLIKTRGQQVTLSCSPISGHRSVSWYQQTPGQGLQFLFEYFSETQRNKGNFPGRFSGRQFSNSRSEMNVSTLELGDSALYLCASSTGQGNTEAFFGQGTRLTVV.

The chain combines TRBV7-2 with TRBJ2-7, with 11 bases matching TRBD1. Germline CDR1 reads SGHTA; CDR2 reads FQGNSA. The V and J ends lost 5 bases and 6 bases, in that order; junction bases with no gene match: 9. The CDR3 has 15 residues. The CDR3 bases are TGTGCCAGCAGCCCGAGTCCCGGGACAGGGGGCGAGCAGTACTTC. This translates into CASSPSPGTGGEQYF.

The V call is TRBV2, the J call TRBJ1-2; D possibly corresponds to TRBD1 (6 bases). CDR1 is SNHLY, CDR2 FYNNEI, per germline. V dropped 5 bases and J dropped 6 bases, with 16 bases sitting between them. CDR3 size: 14 residues. CDR3: CASSRGGTVNGYTF. The CDR3 coding sequence is TGTGCCAGCAGTAGGGGGGGAACGGTCAATGGCTACACCTTC.

The chain recombines TRBV10-3 with TRBJ2-2; 11 nucleotides match TRBD1. The CDR3 contains 14 residues. V gave up 7 bases and J gave up 6 bases; unmatched junction bases: 4. Germline V gene data show CDR1 as ENHRY and CDR2 as SYGVKD. The CDR3 DNA reads as TGTGCCATCAAAAGGACAGGGGGCGCCGGGGAGCTGTTTTTT. Its translation is CAIKRTGGAGELFF.

This chain uses TRBV5-1 with TRBJ2-2; D uncertain. Per the germline V gene, CDR1 is SGHRS and CDR2 is YFSETQ. The germline V and J ends were trimmed by 5 bases and 3 bases, with 14 bases remaining between them. The length of the CDR3 is 15 residues. CDR3 DNA: TGCGCCAGCAGGGGCAACGACTTGTACACCGGGGAGCTGTTTTTT. It encodes CASRGNDLYTGELFF.